This TCR beta chain was observed in a study of graft-versus-host responses after intestinal transplantation. In the study overall: Recipients uniformly received anti-thymocyte globulin induction, followed by tacrolimus and steroids for three to four years. General study results and limits: High graft-versus-host to host-versus-graft clonal ratios were seen in allografts of patients with graft-donor T cell macrochimerism. GvH clones were found in recipient marrow; some appeared first in ileum or blood.

This clone was seen once. Antigen specificity is unknown. The protocol was immunoSEQ multiplex PCR, while the TCRdb copy is restricted to in-frame clones and leaves out a portion. The sample lists approximately 85,000 clones, over 80% seen once, with approximately 1.1% in the top ten. The sequences come from unstimulated CD8+ T cells sorted from spleen or lymph node cells, collected before transplant. The receptor was derived from a human donor who was the organ donor for an intestinal transplant.

Here the CDR3 DNA reads TGTGCCAGCAGCTACGGTGACTACGAGCAGTACTTC. This encodes CASSYGDYEQYF. The chain joins TRBV5-4 to TRBJ2-7; no clear D gene. V gave up 3 bases and J gave up 3 bases, with 7 bases separating them. The CDR3 contains 12 residues. Looked up from germline, CDR1 is SGHNT and CDR2 is YYREEE (reference sequence).